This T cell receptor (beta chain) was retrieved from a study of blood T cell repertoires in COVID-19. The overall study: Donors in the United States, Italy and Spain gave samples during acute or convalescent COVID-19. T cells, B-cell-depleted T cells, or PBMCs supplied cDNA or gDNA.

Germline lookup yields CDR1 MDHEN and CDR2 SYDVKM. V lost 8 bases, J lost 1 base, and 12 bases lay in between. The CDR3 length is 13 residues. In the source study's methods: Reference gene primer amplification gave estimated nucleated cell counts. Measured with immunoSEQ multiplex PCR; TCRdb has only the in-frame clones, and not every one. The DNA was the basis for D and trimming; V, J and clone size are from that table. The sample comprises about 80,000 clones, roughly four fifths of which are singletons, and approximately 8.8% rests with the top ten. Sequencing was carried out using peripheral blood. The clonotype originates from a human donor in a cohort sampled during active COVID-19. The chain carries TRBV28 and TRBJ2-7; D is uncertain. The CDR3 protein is CASAVQPSYEQYF. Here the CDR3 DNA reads TGTGCCAGCGCGGTGCAGCCTTCCTACGAGCAGTACTTC.